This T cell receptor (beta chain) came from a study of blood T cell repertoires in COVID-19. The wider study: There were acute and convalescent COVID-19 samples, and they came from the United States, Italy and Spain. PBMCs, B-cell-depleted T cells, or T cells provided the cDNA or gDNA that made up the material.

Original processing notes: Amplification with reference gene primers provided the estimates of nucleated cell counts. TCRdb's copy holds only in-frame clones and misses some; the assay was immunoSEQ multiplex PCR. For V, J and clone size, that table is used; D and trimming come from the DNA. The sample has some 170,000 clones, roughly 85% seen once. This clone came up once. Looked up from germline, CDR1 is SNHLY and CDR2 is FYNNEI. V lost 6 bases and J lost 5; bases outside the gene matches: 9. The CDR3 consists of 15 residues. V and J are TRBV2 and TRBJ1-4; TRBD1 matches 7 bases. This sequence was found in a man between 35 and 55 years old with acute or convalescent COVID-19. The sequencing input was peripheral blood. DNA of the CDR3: TGTGCCAGCAGCCGTAGGGGACAGACCAATGAAAAACTGTTTTTT. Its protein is CASSRRGQTNEKLFF.